This is a list of T cell receptor beta chains from one sample in a study of shared clonotypes between healthy human individuals. Repertoires were generated with immunoSEQ multiplex PCR, while TCRdb's copy carries only in-frame clones and drops some. This table has under 1,100,000 clones, under 80% appearing once. Sample: memory CD4+ T cells sorted from blood. The receptors here all came from a young man in good health. Both conserved end residues are trimmed from each CDR3. Expanded clones are given a class, and other clones once, few, many or no size at all.

CDR3: ASSLVGREGSYEQY
size: -
V: TRBV7-9
length: 14
J: TRBJ2-7

CDR3: ASLFIAPDTQY
size: -
V: TRBV2
length: 11
J: TRBJ2-3

CDR3: AWSEDRGQPQH
size: -
V: TRBV30
length: 11
J: TRBJ1-5

CDR3: AIMGQPTSGNTIY
size: -
V: TRBV10-3
length: 13
J: TRBJ1-3

CDR3: ASSLWGQGDEQF
size: many
V: TRBV7-9
length: 12
J: TRBJ2-1

CDR3: ASSVKEAGGSPLH
size: -
V: TRBV9
length: 13
J: TRBJ1-6

CDR3: ASSSSGTANTEAF
size: -
V: TRBV5-1
length: 13
J: TRBJ1-1

CDR3: ASSLYRTSNEKLF
size: -
V: TRBV27
length: 13
J: TRBJ1-4

CDR3: ASSPMTGVVNYGYT
size: -
V: TRBV18
length: 14
J: TRBJ1-2

CDR3: ASSPGEAQPQH
size: -
V: TRBV18
length: 11
J: TRBJ1-5

CDR3: AWSSGTSAHEQY
size: -
V: TRBV30
length: 12
J: TRBJ2-7

CDR3: ASSLEGGKYEQY
size: -
V: TRBV5-1
length: 12
J: TRBJ2-7

CDR3: ASSQGTGRGNEKLF
size: -
V: TRBV4-1
length: 14
J: TRBJ1-4

CDR3: ASDQTGVREAF
size: -
V: TRBV2
length: 11
J: TRBJ1-1

CDR3: ASSDGPPGQY
size: -
V: TRBV2
length: 10
J: TRBJ2-7

CDR3: ASSSGGLGQY
size: -
V: TRBV5-1
length: 10
J: TRBJ2-3

CDR3: ASSQTGTGAYEQY
size: -
V: TRBV5-1
length: 13
J: TRBJ2-7

CDR3: ASRDLGSTDTQY
size: medium-sized
V: TRBV19
length: 12
J: TRBJ2-3

CDR3: AWRGAGSYGELF
size: -
V: TRBV30
length: 12
J: TRBJ2-2

CDR3: ASSKGRDGILQRGSPLH
size: -
V: TRBV21-1
length: 17
J: TRBJ1-6

CDR3: ASRGLAGGGAGELF
size: -
V: TRBV10-2
length: 14
J: TRBJ2-2

CDR3: ATSTGQGMGTYEQY
size: -
V: TRBV5-1
length: 14
J: TRBJ2-7

CDR3: ASSFTGGDTDTQY
size: -
V: TRBV5-8
length: 13
J: TRBJ2-3

CDR3: ALRGGQSYNSPLH
size: -
V: TRBV30
length: 13
J: TRBJ1-6

CDR3: ASSLAGGNRATQY
size: -
V: TRBV7-2
length: 13
J: TRBJ2-3

CDR3: ASSERRSNEQF
size: -
V: TRBV2
length: 11
J: TRBJ2-1

CDR3: ASGLSTTSSYEQY
size: -
V: TRBV12-5
length: 13
J: TRBJ2-7

CDR3: ASSLGRTGGGYEQY
size: -
V: TRBV7-2
length: 14
J: TRBJ2-7

CDR3: ASSPGGGGVSPLH
size: -
V: TRBV6-5
length: 13
J: TRBJ1-6

CDR3: ASSTSGRAKGETQY
size: -
V: TRBV28
length: 14
J: TRBJ2-5

CDR3: ASSFETASTDTQY
size: -
V: TRBV5-6
length: 13
J: TRBJ2-3

CDR3: ASRTQGAGGKLF
size: -
V: TRBV6-5
length: 12
J: TRBJ1-4